Below, 29 T cell receptor beta chains from the same sample are listed, as sequenced in a study of blood T cell repertoires in COVID-19. Using immunoSEQ multiplex PCR, the repertoire was profiled, and TCRdb retains in-frame clones only, with some absent. This sample has about 90,000 clones, with about 89% found just once. Sequenced input: peripheral blood. The receptors here all came from a woman between 70 and 85 years old with acute or convalescent COVID-19.

This chain uses TRBV19 with TRBJ1-5, with D maybe TRBD1 (6 bases). V lost 6 bases and J lost 0, with 18 bases in between. This CDR3 has 17 residues. The germline gives CDR1 LNHDA, CDR2 SQIVND (reference sequence). The CDR3, as DNA: TGTGCCAGTAGCCAAGCGGGGGGGCCTAATAGCAATCAGCCCCAGCATTTT. This sequence encodes CASSQAGGPNSNQPQHF.

The CDR3 protein is CAFNLAGGETQYF. The CDR3 DNA is TGTGCCTTCAATCTAGCGGGAGGTGAGACCCAGTACTTC. The rearrangement joins TRBV30 to TRBJ2-5; 11 bases are shared with TRBD2. Unmatched junction bases numbered 6, after V lost 7 bases and J lost 5 bases. CDR1 GTSNPN and CDR2 SVGIG come from the germline V gene (reference sequence). The CDR3 runs to 13 residues.

The chain couples TRBV19 to TRBJ2-3, with 10 bases fitting TRBD1. CDR1 and CDR2 (germline): LNHDA, SQIVND (reference sequence). This CDR3 region has 15 residues. Trimming cost V 4 bases and J 2 bases; bases outside gene matches: 3. Written as DNA, the CDR3 is TGTGCCAGTAGTACGGACAGGGGGTTCACAGATACGCAGTATTTT. It yields the protein CASSTDRGFTDTQYF.

The chain carries TRBV9 and TRBJ1-4; the match to TRBD1 covers 10 bases. The V gene's germline CDR1 is SGDLS and CDR2 YYNGEE. Trimming at V came to 1 base and at J to 8 bases, leaving 2 bases not matched to a gene. The CDR3 contains 14 residues. The DNA of the CDR3 is TGTGCCAGCAGCGTACGGACAGGGGGGGAAAAACTGTTTTTT. Translating gives CASSVRTGGEKLFF.

This chain uses TRBV18 with TRBJ1-5; maybe TRBD1 (5 bases). Trimming pared 3 bases from V and 0 bases from J, leaving 12 bases between. Germline V CDR1 and CDR2: KGHSH, LQKENI. The length of the CDR3 is 16 residues. CDR3 DNA: TGTGCCAGCTCACCCCCGGGGGGGACTAGCAATCAGCCCCAGCATTTT. Amino acids: CASSPPGGTSNQPQHF.

The genes are TRBV19 and TRBJ2-1; 8 bases fit TRBD2. Germline V gene lookup returns CDR1 LNHDA and CDR2 SQIVND (reference sequence). V dropped 5 bases and J dropped 7; count of bases not matched to a gene: 7. This CDR3 has 14 amino acids. The CDR3 coding sequence is TGTGCCAGTAGTGTAGCGGGGTCGGGGAATGAGCAGTTCTTC. As protein: CASSVAGSGNEQFF.

V gene TRBV28 combines with J gene TRBJ2-3, with 9 bases aligning to TRBD1. The CDR3 consists of 16 residues. The germline CDR1 and CDR2 sequences are MDHEN and SYDVKM. V was pared by 7 bases and J by 2 bases, with 10 bases of the junction left unmatched. The CDR3 DNA follows: TGTGCCAGCACCGGGGGGACAGGGAGGCCCACAGATACGCAGTATTTT. Its protein is CASTGGTGRPTDTQYF.

The chain is built from TRBV6-2 or TRBV6-3 and TRBJ1-6; D is unresolved. This CDR3 has 12 amino acids. Germline V gives CDR1 MNHEY, CDR2 SVGEGT. The germline V and J ends were trimmed by 3 bases and 13 bases, with 10 bases remaining between them. This CDR3 reads CASSYALSPLHF. The CDR3 DNA reads TGTGCCAGCAGTTATGCCCTGAGTCCCCTCCACTTT.

This chain links TRBV4-1 with TRBJ2-1; 12 bases map to TRBD2. V was pared by 4 bases and J by 4 bases, with 5 bases of the junction left unmatched. CDR1 and CDR2 from the germline V gene are MGHRA and YSYEKL. This CDR3 is 16 amino acids long. CDR3 protein: CASSRGLAGTYNEQFF. CDR3 nucleotides: TGCGCCAGCAGCCGCGGACTAGCGGGAACATACAATGAGCAGTTCTTC.

The chain links TRBV24-1 to TRBJ2-2; D remains ambiguous. CDR1 and CDR2 (germline): KGHDR, SFDVKD. The CDR3 covers 15 residues. With 5 bases removed from V and 4 bases from J, the gap between germline ends came to 13 bases. In DNA, the CDR3 is TGTGCCACCAGTGCTGCAGATAAGCGCACCGGGGAGCTGTTTTTT. Protein: CATSAADKRTGELFF.

V usage is TRBV20-1 and J usage is TRBJ1-6; no reliable D call. The germline V gene has CDR1 DFQATT and CDR2 SNEGSKA (reference sequence). The CDR3 spans 13 residues. V was shortened by 3 bases and J by 10 bases, with 13 bases between the two germline ends. The CDR3: CSASLSVESPLHF. CDR3 nucleotide sequence: TGCAGTGCTAGTCTCTCGGTGGAGTCACCCCTCCACTTT.

The chain recombines TRBV7-9 with TRBJ2-3, with D possibly being TRBD2 (7 bases). There are 15 residues in the CDR3. V lost 4 bases to trimming and J lost 6 bases, with 17 bases between them. The germline CDR1 and CDR2 sequences are SEHNR and FQNEAQ (reference sequence). CDR3 in amino acids: CASSSGQFGGDTQYF. The CDR3 DNA follows: TGTGCCAGCAGCTCTGGACAGTTCGGGGGGGATACGCAGTATTTT.

The chain employs TRBV7-2 and TRBJ2-1, with 8 bases fitting TRBD2. Trimming removed 1 base from V and 0 bases from J; junction bases left unmatched: 2. The V gene's germline CDR1 is SGHTA and CDR2 FQGNSA. The CDR3 length is 16 residues. In DNA, the CDR3 is TGTGCCAGCAGCTTAGTAAGCGGGAGCTCCTACAATGAGCAGTTCTTC. Its translation is CASSLVSGSSYNEQFF.

This chain connects TRBV7-2 to TRBJ1-5; D gene uncertain. Deletions cut 1 base from V and 6 bases from J, with 13 bases between. Germline assignment: CDR1 SGHTA and CDR2 FQGNSA. CDR3 length: 15 amino acids. The CDR3: CASSLVVSEGQPQHF. DNA for the CDR3: TGTGCCAGCAGCTTAGTCGTATCGGAGGGTCAGCCCCAGCATTTT.

The rearrangement uses TRBV19 and TRBJ2-4, with a tentative D call TRBD1 (5 bases). V dropped 1 base and J dropped 3 bases, with 13 bases sitting between them. From germline, CDR1 is LNHDA and CDR2 SQIVND (reference sequence). The CDR3 is 16 residues long. The DNA of the CDR3 is TGTGCCAGTAGTATAGCAGGGTCATTGGGCAAAAACATTCAGTACTTC. Its translation is CASSIAGSLGKNIQYF.

The chain couples TRBV29-1 to TRBJ2-2, with D tentatively TRBD1 (5 bases). Looked up from germline, CDR1 is SQVTM and CDR2 is ANQGSEA. V gave up 4 bases and J gave up 5 bases, with 20 bases separating them. The CDR3 spans 16 residues. Here the CDR3 reads CSVAPNEGARTGELFF. The CDR3 nucleotides are TGCAGCGTTGCGCCTAACGAAGGGGCCCGGACCGGGGAGCTGTTTTTT.

The rearrangement links TRBV6-5 to TRBJ1-6; D call uncertain. The CDR3 spans 13 residues. The germline V and J ends were trimmed by 7 bases and 0 bases, with 4 bases remaining between them. In germline, CDR1 is MNHEY, CDR2 SVGAGI. The CDR3 DNA reads as TGTGCCAGCACCAGCTCCTATAATTCACCCCTCCACTTT. It yields the protein CASTSSYNSPLHF.

J is TRBJ1-5 and V is TRBV3-1 (or the pseudogene TRBV3-2); weak D call: TRBD1 (5 bases). In germline, CDR1 is LGHDT, CDR2 YNNKEL (reference sequence). Trimming pared 4 bases from V and 7 bases from J, leaving 17 bases between. The CDR3 is 15 amino acids. The chain's CDR3 is CASSPGTLWGQPQHF. The CDR3, as DNA: TGTGCCAGCAGCCCCGGGACTCTATGGGGGCAGCCCCAGCATTTT.

The rearrangement joins TRBV4-1 to TRBJ2-2, with D perhaps TRBD1 (5 bases). CDR1 and CDR2 from the germline V gene are MGHRA and YSYEKL. Trimming left V 4 bases short and J 0 bases short, with 12 bases between. This CDR3 spans 16 amino acids. CDR3 residues: CASSLLWGSNTGELFF. The DNA for the CDR3 is TGCGCCAGCAGCCTCCTTTGGGGCTCGAACACCGGGGAGCTGTTTTTT.

This clone was observed a single time. V gene TRBV6-1 combines with J gene TRBJ1-6; TRBD1 is a possible D gene (5 bases). The V gene lost 3 bases and the J gene lost 4 bases, with 10 bases spanning the gap. Germline V gene data show CDR1 as MNHNS and CDR2 as SASEGT. The CDR3 totals 15 residues. This CDR3 reads CASSEQGPYNSPLHF. In nucleotides, the CDR3 is TGTGCCAGCAGTGAGCAGGGCCCGTATAATTCACCCCTCCACTTT.

The V call is TRBV5-1, the J call TRBJ2-7, with TRBD1 as a possible D gene (6 bases). Trimming stripped 0 bases from V and 3 bases from J, with 13 bases between. The CDR3 consists of 15 residues. Germline V CDR1 and CDR2: SGHRS, YFSETQ. The DNA of the CDR3 is TGCGCCAGCAGCTTGGCGGCAGGGGATATCTACGAGCAGTACGTC. It yields the protein CASSLAAGDIYEQYV.

This chain links TRBV4-2 with TRBJ2-4, with 7 bases identical to TRBD2. With V trimmed by 1 base and J by 6 bases, 6 bases remained unmatched. The germline CDR1 and CDR2 sequences are LGHNA and YNFKEQ. CDR3 length: 15 amino acids. In nucleotides, the CDR3 is TGTGCCAGCAGCCAAGGGGGGGGAGGTGGAAACATTCAGTACTTC. Translating gives CASSQGGGGGNIQYF.

This clone was seen just once. The chain is built from TRBV28 and TRBJ1-5, with TRBD1 matching 9 bases. This CDR3 has 16 residues. Germline lookup yields CDR1 MDHEN and CDR2 SYDVKM. J gave up 7 bases and V 3 bases, and 10 bases lay outside the gene matches. The CDR3 reads CASSFTGGATGQPQHF. The CDR3 DNA reads as TGTGCCAGCAGTTTTACAGGGGGCGCGACTGGGCAGCCCCAGCATTTT.

The chain combines TRBV2 with TRBJ1-5; 10 nucleotides align to TRBD1. V lost 6 bases to trimming and J lost 4 bases; unmatched junction nucleotides: 6. The CDR3 sequence is 15 residues long. CDR1 is SNHLY, CDR2 FYNNEI, per germline. The CDR3 is CASSRQGAGNQPQHF. The CDR3 coding sequence is TGTGCCAGCAGCCGACAGGGGGCAGGGAATCAGCCCCAGCATTTT.

The chain uses TRBV11-2 and TRBJ1-6; no reliable D call. The CDR3 is 15 amino acids. Between the trimmed V and J ends, which lost 5 bases and 7 bases, there was a span of 15 bases. Germline V gene lookup returns CDR1 SGHAT and CDR2 FQNNGV. CDR3: CASSVASGGNSPLHF. DNA for the CDR3: TGTGCCAGCAGCGTAGCTAGCGGAGGGAATTCACCCCTCCACTTT.

This clone is a singleton in its sample. The chain carries TRBV10-3 and TRBJ2-3; the D gene is possibly TRBD2 (6 bases). CDR3 size: 14 residues. Germline lookup yields CDR1 ENHRY and CDR2 SYGVKD. Trimming left V 6 bases short and J 2 bases short, with 12 bases between. In nucleotides, the CDR3 is TGTGCCATCAGCCTGGGACTCGACACAGATACGCAGTATTTT. Its protein product is CAISLGLDTDTQYF.

The chain joins TRBV5-6 to TRBJ1-2; no clear D gene. The CDR3 spans 18 residues. V was trimmed by 5 bases and J by 0 bases, leaving 23 bases between them. In germline, CDR1 is SGHDT, CDR2 YYEEEE. The CDR3 is CASSLQVEEGRSNYGYTF. In DNA form, the CDR3 reads TGTGCCAGCAGTCTGCAGGTGGAGGAAGGGAGATCTAACTATGGCTACACCTTC.

The chain employs TRBV5-1 and TRBJ2-3, with 10 bases identical to TRBD2. The CDR3 consists of 17 residues. The trim removed 3 bases at V and 0 bases at J, leaving 7 bases unmatched. Germline V gene data show CDR1 as SGHRS and CDR2 as YFSETQ. Here the CDR3 DNA reads TGCGCCAGCAGCTCCACTAGCGGGGTCCCTAGCACAGATACGCAGTATTTT. Its translation: CASSSTSGVPSTDTQYF.

This chain links TRBV28 with TRBJ2-7, with 8 bases that match TRBD2. The CDR3 is made up of 15 amino acids. Unmatched junction bases numbered 6, after V lost 3 bases and J lost 2 bases. Looked up from germline, CDR1 is MDHEN and CDR2 is SYDVKM. The CDR3 sequence is CASSFLAGNTYEQYF. The DNA of the CDR3 is TGTGCCAGCAGTTTCCTAGCGGGCAATACCTACGAGCAGTACTTC. Full variable domain (rest looked up from reference TRBV28 and TRBJ2-7): DVKVTQSSRYLVKRTGEKVFLECVQDMDHENMFWYRQDPGLGLRLIYFSYDVKMKEKGDIPEGYSVSREKKERFSLILESASTNQTSMYLCASSFLAGNTYEQYFGPGTRLTVT.